A selection of T cell receptor beta chains follows, all from one sample in a study of T-cell memory formation after mild COVID-19. TCRdb called the 5' RACE reads again in MiXCR, with one record for every CDR3 protein. This sample yields some 320,000 distinct CDR3 sequences, of which 15% to 20% are seen a single time; about 20% belongs to the top ten. What was sequenced was PBMCs or a T cell subset sorted from them (not recorded which). These receptors originate from a man aged 18 to 29 who had mild COVID-19 (a few samples of this study predate the infection). Cell type and time point are not known. Both conserved end residues are part of each CDR3. Each record gives: V gene, D gene, clone size, J gene, CDR3 protein. A D gene is named only where the DNA matches it firmly. For some rows the clone size is stated as once, few or many, or as a class when expanded; others skip it.

v_call: TRBV5-5; d_call: -; clone_size: -; j_call: TRBJ1-2; cdr3_aa: CASSPPRGLYYGYTF
v_call: TRBV11-2; d_call: TRBD2; clone_size: few; j_call: TRBJ2-1; cdr3_aa: CASSLAAGGEVYNEQFF
v_call: TRBV6-5; d_call: TRBD1; clone_size: many; j_call: TRBJ2-3; cdr3_aa: CASRTGTGPWGQYF
v_call: TRBV28; d_call: -; clone_size: -; j_call: TRBJ1-2; cdr3_aa: CASSPPWDYGYTF
v_call: TRBV4-1; d_call: -; clone_size: many; j_call: TRBJ2-3; cdr3_aa: CASSHFLTALPTDTQYF
v_call: TRBV7-9; d_call: TRBD1; clone_size: few; j_call: TRBJ2-3; cdr3_aa: CASSPKGQSTDTQYF
v_call: TRBV2; d_call: -; clone_size: -; j_call: TRBJ2-7; cdr3_aa: CASSEAQGFSYEQYF
v_call: TRBV5-1; d_call: -; clone_size: -; j_call: TRBJ2-2; cdr3_aa: CASSFSGTGELFF
v_call: TRBV7-8; d_call: -; clone_size: few; j_call: TRBJ2-3; cdr3_aa: CASSLVGRAQGDTQYF
v_call: TRBV5-1; d_call: TRBD2; clone_size: -; j_call: TRBJ2-3; cdr3_aa: CASSPLAGMGDTQYF
v_call: TRBV6-6; d_call: -; clone_size: few; j_call: TRBJ1-2; cdr3_aa: CASSLGSGTNYGYTF
v_call: TRBV7-9; d_call: TRBD2; clone_size: -; j_call: TRBJ2-1; cdr3_aa: CASSRSGGAINEQFF
v_call: TRBV7-9; d_call: TRBD2; clone_size: few; j_call: TRBJ2-2; cdr3_aa: CASSQLAGGTGELFF
v_call: TRBV6-2/TRBV6-3; d_call: -; clone_size: many; j_call: TRBJ1-5; cdr3_aa: CASSSISYSNQPQHF
v_call: TRBV24-1; d_call: -; clone_size: few; j_call: TRBJ2-3; cdr3_aa: CATSDPYTDTQYF
v_call: TRBV12-3/TRBV12-4; d_call: TRBD2; clone_size: -; j_call: TRBJ2-4; cdr3_aa: CASTLGGTSGGATIQYF
v_call: TRBV4-3; d_call: TRBD1; clone_size: few; j_call: TRBJ1-2; cdr3_aa: CASSQGTGVGYTF
v_call: TRBV12-3/TRBV12-4; d_call: -; clone_size: few; j_call: TRBJ1-4; cdr3_aa: CASSTGSPNEKLFF
v_call: TRBV5-1; d_call: -; clone_size: many; j_call: TRBJ2-1; cdr3_aa: CASSGGQNTYLPNEQFF
v_call: TRBV24-1; d_call: TRBD1; clone_size: few; j_call: TRBJ2-3; cdr3_aa: CATSDSTGGPSTDTQYF
v_call: TRBV27; d_call: TRBD1; clone_size: -; j_call: TRBJ1-5; cdr3_aa: CASSPDRVNQPQHF
v_call: TRBV7-2; d_call: TRBD2; clone_size: few; j_call: TRBJ2-1; cdr3_aa: CASSLIAGGQSNEQFF
v_call: TRBV6-6; d_call: -; clone_size: few; j_call: TRBJ2-2; cdr3_aa: CASTPTVTGELFF
v_call: TRBV3-1; d_call: TRBD1; clone_size: -; j_call: TRBJ1-2; cdr3_aa: CASRPNRGLGYTF
v_call: TRBV28; d_call: -; clone_size: -; j_call: TRBJ1-2; cdr3_aa: CASSSPTGGYTF
v_call: TRBV20-1; d_call: TRBD1; clone_size: few; j_call: TRBJ2-7; cdr3_aa: CSAREPGTGKGEQYF
v_call: TRBV7-2; d_call: -; clone_size: once; j_call: TRBJ1-5; cdr3_aa: CASSSQPYSNQPQHF
v_call: TRBV12-3/TRBV12-4; d_call: -; clone_size: few; j_call: TRBJ2-4; cdr3_aa: CASSLGSVKNIQYF
v_call: TRBV7-8; d_call: -; clone_size: -; j_call: TRBJ1-6; cdr3_aa: CASSLRGDLEIISPLHF
v_call: TRBV27; d_call: TRBD1; clone_size: few; j_call: TRBJ1-1; cdr3_aa: CASSTGQGEAFF
v_call: TRBV9; d_call: -; clone_size: many; j_call: TRBJ2-3; cdr3_aa: CASSVVSTDTQYF
v_call: TRBV4-3; d_call: -; clone_size: many; j_call: TRBJ2-3; cdr3_aa: CASSRTVGGNTDTQYF
v_call: TRBV12-3/TRBV12-4; d_call: -; clone_size: -; j_call: TRBJ1-2; cdr3_aa: CASKSIGGYGYTF
v_call: TRBV5-4; d_call: TRBD1; clone_size: -; j_call: TRBJ2-5; cdr3_aa: CASSVPSLTGVPSETQYF
v_call: TRBV20-1; d_call: -; clone_size: few; j_call: TRBJ1-2; cdr3_aa: CSARDRACCARLYGYTF
v_call: TRBV7-8; d_call: -; clone_size: -; j_call: TRBJ1-3; cdr3_aa: CASSFLDSSGNTIYF
v_call: TRBV27; d_call: -; clone_size: -; j_call: TRBJ2-3; cdr3_aa: CASSPHTTDTQYF
v_call: TRBV12-3/TRBV12-4; d_call: -; clone_size: few; j_call: TRBJ2-2; cdr3_aa: CASSFTDTGELFF
v_call: TRBV7-2; d_call: TRBD2; clone_size: -; j_call: TRBJ2-1; cdr3_aa: CASSLLGLAANNEQFF
v_call: TRBV28; d_call: -; clone_size: -; j_call: TRBJ2-5; cdr3_aa: CASTFGYRPQETQYF
v_call: TRBV7-9; d_call: -; clone_size: few; j_call: TRBJ2-7; cdr3_aa: CASSFQVGYFNEQYF
v_call: TRBV3-1; d_call: -; clone_size: many; j_call: TRBJ2-4; cdr3_aa: CASSQDFHIQYF
v_call: TRBV14; d_call: -; clone_size: many; j_call: TRBJ1-1; cdr3_aa: CASSPLVQGMNTEAFF
v_call: TRBV7-2; d_call: TRBD1; clone_size: many; j_call: TRBJ2-7; cdr3_aa: CASSGRTGDGEQYF
v_call: TRBV6-2/TRBV6-3; d_call: -; clone_size: -; j_call: TRBJ2-3; cdr3_aa: CASSYPTDTQYF
v_call: TRBV5-1; d_call: -; clone_size: -; j_call: TRBJ2-3; cdr3_aa: CASSPDSGSNTQYF